This TCR beta chain was sequenced for a study of OX40 agonist ivuxolimab in advanced cancers. The method was immunoSEQ multiplex PCR; TCRdb's version includes in-frame clones alone and lacks a portion of them. The sample contains 30,000 to 45,000 clones, 65% to 85% of which appear only once. Trimming took off 5 bases at V and 2 bases at J, with 10 bases between the two ends. From germline, CDR1 is SGHRS and CDR2 YFSETQ. The CDR3 contains 13 residues. Baseline was the first blood sampling point, followed by cycle 4 day 1 and cycle 7 day 1. The gene calls are TRBV5-1 and TRBJ1-1, with a possible D match to TRBD1 (6 bases). This sample comprised CD4+ or CD8+ T cells sorted from blood, obtained in a trial of the OX40 agonist ivuxolimab. This receptor was identified in an adult with an advanced solid tumor such as melanoma, head and neck, liver or kidney cancer. CDR3 nucleotides: TGCGCCAGCAGGGTGGACAGAAACACTGAAGCTTTCTTT. Amino acids: CASRVDRNTEAFF.